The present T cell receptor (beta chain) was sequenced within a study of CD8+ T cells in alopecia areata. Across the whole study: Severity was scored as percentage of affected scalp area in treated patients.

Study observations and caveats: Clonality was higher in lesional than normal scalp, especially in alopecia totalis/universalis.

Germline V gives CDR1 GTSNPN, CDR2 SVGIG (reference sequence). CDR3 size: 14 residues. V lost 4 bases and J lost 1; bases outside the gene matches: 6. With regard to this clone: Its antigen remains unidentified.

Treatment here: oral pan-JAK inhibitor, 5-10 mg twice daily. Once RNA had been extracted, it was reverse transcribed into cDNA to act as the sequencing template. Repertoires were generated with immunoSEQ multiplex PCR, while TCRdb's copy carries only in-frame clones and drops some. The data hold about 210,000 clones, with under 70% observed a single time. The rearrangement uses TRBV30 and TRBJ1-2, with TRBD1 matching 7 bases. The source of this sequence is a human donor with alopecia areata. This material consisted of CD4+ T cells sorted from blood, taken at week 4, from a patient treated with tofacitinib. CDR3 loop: CAWNWGQLNYGYTF. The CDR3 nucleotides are TGTGCCTGGAACTGGGGACAGCTTAACTATGGCTACACCTTC. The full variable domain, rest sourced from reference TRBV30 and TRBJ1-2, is SQTIHQWPATLVQPVGSPLSLECTVEGTSNPNLYWYRQAAGRGLQLLFYSVGIGQISSEVPQNLSASRPQDRQFILSSKKLLLSDSGFYLCAWNWGQLNYGYTFGSGTRLTVV.